The 21 T cell receptor beta chains in this list originate from one sample, sequenced in a study of spatial heterogeneity in lung cancer. Stated time point: sample taken at primary tumor resection. Whole RNA, isolated from tumor, nontumor lung or frozen PBMC, was sequenced without prior sorting. TCRdb reprocessed the 5' RACE reads via MiXCR and lists one record per CDR3 protein. The table shows about 82,000 distinct CDR3 sequences, with about 12% occurring only once. The source was PBMCs, collected at surgery. The source of these receptors is a male donor with early-stage non-small cell lung cancer.

This clonotype was seen a few times. The chain is built from TRBV7-8 and TRBJ1-1, with D possibly TRBD1 on 6 matching bases. CDR1 and CDR2 from the germline V gene are SGHVS and FQNEAQ. The CDR3 covers 14 residues. Trimming took 5 bases from V and 5 from J, leaving 15 bases between them. The chain's CDR3 is CASSGRRGGTEAFF. In DNA, the CDR3 is TGTGCCAGCAGCGGACGCAGGGGAGGTACTGAAGCTTTCTTT.

Only a few counts were recorded for this clonotype. The genes are TRBV5-5 and TRBJ1-1, with TRBD1 identical over 7 bases. CDR3 length equals 12 residues. CDR1 is SGHKS and CDR2 is YYEKEE in the germline V gene (reference sequence). Losses at the gene ends were 4 bases for V and 10 bases for J; bases not matched to a gene: 7. CDR3 sequence reads: CASSPRQGGAFF. The CDR3 DNA is TGTGCCAGCAGCCCACGACAGGGTGGAGCTTTCTTT.

The V gene is TRBV3-1, the J gene TRBJ2-2; D might be TRBD1 or TRBD2, each matching 5 bases. V was cut by 2 bases and J by 6 bases, with 19 bases left in between. This CDR3 is 17 amino acids long. Per the germline V gene, CDR1 is LGHDT and CDR2 is YNNKEL (reference sequence). The CDR3 nucleotides read TGTGCCAGCAGCCAAAGGAAGGGGACGTATGACCCCGGGGAGCTGTTTTTT. As protein: CASSQRKGTYDPGELFF.

V gene TRBV7-2 combines with J gene TRBJ1-2; tentative D call: TRBD1 (5 bases). The CDR3 is 15 amino acids. Germline lookup yields CDR1 SGHTA and CDR2 FQGNSA. V gave up 6 bases and J gave up 4 bases, with 18 bases separating them. CDR3 bases: TGTGCCAGCAGGCTCGGGGGGGTGCGGATCTATGGCTACACCTTC. It is translated as CASRLGGVRIYGYTF.

This clonotype was seen a few times. The chain recombines TRBV19 with TRBJ2-1, with D possibly TRBD2 on 6 matching bases. Germline CDR1 is LNHDA and CDR2 is SQIVND (reference sequence). V lost 7 bases and J 0 bases, leaving 10 bases between the germline ends. The CDR3 spans 14 residues. The CDR3 sequence: CASIGTGSYNEQFF. DNA for the CDR3: TGTGCCAGTATCGGGACTGGCTCCTACAATGAGCAGTTCTTC.

The V call is TRBV11-3, the J call TRBJ2-3, with D maybe TRBD2 (6 bases). Deletions cut 5 bases from V and 2 bases from J, with 11 bases between. CDR1 and CDR2 (germline): SGHNT, YENEEA. CDR3 length: 14 residues. As DNA, the CDR3 is TGTGCCAGCAGCGCCAGGACTACCACAGATACGCAGTATTTT. It yields the protein CASSARTTTDTQYF. The complete variable domain, with remaining parts taken from reference TRBV11-3 and TRBJ2-3, reads EAGVVQSPRYKIIEKKQPVAFWCNPISGHNTLYWYLQNLGQGPELLIRYENEEAVDDSQLPKDRFSAERLKGVDSTLKIQPAELGDSAVYLCASSARTTTDTQYFGPGTRLTVL.

This clonotype turned up a few times. This chain links TRBV20-1 with TRBJ2-1; 7 bases agree with TRBD2. CDR1 and CDR2 from the germline V gene are DFQATT and SNEGSKA (reference sequence). Trimming removed 0 bases from V and 2 bases from J; junction bases left unmatched: 7. CDR3 size: 16 residues. In DNA form, the CDR3 reads TGCAGTGCTAGAGATGTCGAGACTAGCCCCTACAATGAGCAGTTCTTC. This translates into CSARDVETSPYNEQFF.

The chain uses TRBV3-1 and TRBJ2-7; no firm D call. V lost 0 bases to trimming and J lost 4 bases, with 13 bases between them. Per germline, CDR1 LGHDT and CDR2 YNNKEL (reference sequence). There are 15 residues in the CDR3. CDR3 DNA sequence: TGTGCCAGCAGCCAAGATGCGGCAGGACCTTACGAGCAGTACTTC. This gives the protein CASSQDAAGPYEQYF.

This clonotype turned up a few times. The CDR3 region is CSAGASGTTNYEQYF. CDR3 DNA: TGCAGTGCTGGAGCTAGCGGGACTACCAACTACGAGCAGTACTTC. The gene calls are TRBV20-1 and TRBJ2-7; 9 nucleotides line up with TRBD2. V shed 5 bases and J 3 bases; nucleotides not matched to a gene: 11. Germline V gene data show CDR1 as DFQATT and CDR2 as SNEGSKA (reference sequence). The CDR3 spans 15 residues.

This clonotype was seen ten or more times. The V gene is TRBV19, the J gene TRBJ1-1; TRBD1 aligns across 7 bases. There are 13 residues in the CDR3. The germline V gene encodes CDR1 LNHDA and CDR2 SQIVND (reference sequence). The V segment lost 9 bases and the J segment 2 bases; nucleotides outside the gene matches: 6. The CDR3 region is CASDLGGNTEAFF. Here the CDR3 DNA reads TGTGCCAGCGACCTAGGGGGCAACACTGAAGCTTTCTTT.

The J gene is TRBJ2-1, the V gene TRBV6-4; D is unresolved. Germline V gene sequence: CDR1 MRHNA, CDR2 SNTAGT. This CDR3 is built from 16 residues. V was trimmed by 1 base and J by 0 bases, leaving 10 bases between them. CDR3 sequence (DNA): TGTGCCAGCAGTGACTGGGCCGGAAGCTCCTACAATGAGCAGTTCTTC. This translates into CASSDWAGSSYNEQFF.

Only a few counts were recorded for this clonotype. V is TRBV6-4 and J is TRBJ2-5, with D possibly TRBD1 on 6 matching bases. Trimming took 3 bases from V and 7 from J, leaving 15 bases between them. The germline gives CDR1 MRHNA, CDR2 SNTAGT. CDR3 size: 14 residues. As DNA, the CDR3 is TGTGCCAGCAGTGAACAGGGACAAGGAGGGACCCAGTACTTC. Its protein product is CASSEQGQGGTQYF.

This clonotype was found a few times. The rearrangement links TRBV6-6 to TRBJ2-7; a weak D match, TRBD2 (6 bases). The ends were cut back, 5 bases at V and 4 bases at J, with 21 bases in the middle. The germline CDR1 and CDR2 sequences are MNHNY and SVGAGI (reference sequence). The CDR3 extends over 16 amino acids. CDR3 protein: CASSTSGGLAQYEQYF. CDR3 sequence (DNA): TGTGCCAGCAGTACTTCCGGAGGGCTAGCGCAGTACGAGCAGTACTTC.

The chain couples TRBV7-3 to TRBJ1-3; D is perhaps TRBD1 (5 bases). Per germline, CDR1 SGHTA and CDR2 FQGTGA. This CDR3 region has 15 residues. The ends were cut back, 1 base at V and 4 bases at J, with 11 bases in the middle. CDR3 protein: CASSLMQGSGNTIYF. Written as DNA, the CDR3 is TGTGCCAGCAGCTTAATGCAGGGTTCCGGAAACACCATATATTTT.

This clonotype showed up many times. Germline and junction disagree at one end, which may indicate a read error. V and J are TRBV15 and TRBJ2-7, with D tentatively TRBD1 (6 bases). This CDR3 has 15 residues. Germline-derived CDR1 and CDR2 are LNHNV and YYDKDF (reference sequence). CDR3 protein: CATSILQGISHEQYF. CDR3 nucleotides: TGTGCCACCAGCATTTTACAGGGAATCTCCCACGAGCAGTACTTC. Variable domain in full (rest from reference TRBV15 and TRBJ2-7): DAMVIQNPRYQVTQFGKPVTLSCSQTLNHNVMYWYQQKSSQAPKLLFHYYDKDFNNEADTPDNFQSRRPNTSFCFLDIRSPGLGDTAMYLCATSILQGISHEQYFGPGTRLTVT.

This clonotype was seen only a few times. This sequence joins TRBV30 and TRBJ1-2, with 8 bases that match TRBD1. This CDR3 comprises 11 residues. The junction had 5 bases not matched to a gene; V was cut back by 6 bases and J by 8 bases. Germline V gene data show CDR1 as GTSNPN and CDR2 as SVGIG (reference sequence). This chain's CDR3 is CACSGGYGYTF. The CDR3 coding sequence is TGTGCCTGTTCAGGGGGCTACGGCTACACCTTC.

The table lists this clonotype with many counts. This chain connects TRBV7-9 to TRBJ1-1; D might be TRBD1 (5 bases). CDR3 size: 14 residues. The germline CDR1 and CDR2 sequences are SEHNR and FQNEAQ (reference sequence). Trimming left V 6 bases short and J 1 base short, with 12 bases between. CDR3 sequence reads: CASRNPDRNTEAFF. CDR3 bases: TGTGCCAGCAGGAACCCAGACAGGAACACTGAAGCTTTCTTT.

CDR3 loop: CASSSTSRNTGELFF. In DNA, the CDR3 is TGTGCCAGCAGCTCGACTAGCCGGAACACCGGGGAGCTGTTTTTT. V usage is TRBV11-1 and J usage is TRBJ2-2; 7 nucleotides agree with TRBD2. The J segment lost 1 base and the V segment lost 4 bases, leaving 3 bases of the junction unmatched. The germline gives CDR1 SGHAT, CDR2 FQDESV (reference sequence). The CDR3 runs to 15 residues.

The rearrangement links TRBV19 to TRBJ2-5, with D maybe TRBD1 (5 bases). The CDR3 runs 13 residues. V shed 5 bases and J shed 4 bases, with 11 bases lying between them. Per germline, CDR1 LNHDA and CDR2 SQIVND (reference sequence). The CDR3 loop reads CASSQGEGETQYF. Here the CDR3 DNA reads TGTGCCAGTAGTCAAGGGGAAGGAGAGACCCAGTACTTC.

This clonotype was found a few times. The chain links TRBV5-4 to TRBJ2-1, with TRBD2 as a possible D gene (6 bases). The CDR3 has 16 residues. Trimming cost V 0 bases and J 8 bases, with 18 bases left between them. Germline-derived CDR1 and CDR2 are SGHNT and YYREEE (reference sequence). CDR3 in amino acids: CASSLGAGNIGDEQFF. CDR3 coding DNA: TGTGCCAGCAGCTTGGGGGCGGGAAATATTGGGGATGAGCAGTTCTTC.

The genes are TRBV5-1 and TRBJ2-3; weak D call: TRBD2 (6 bases). The ends were cut back, 2 bases at V and 1 base at J, with 8 bases in the middle. Germline V gives CDR1 SGHRS, CDR2 YFSETQ. The CDR3 sequence is 14 residues long. For the CDR3, the DNA is TGCGCCAGCAGCTTTACGGGGGGCACAGATACGCAGTATTTT. Protein: CASSFTGGTDTQYF. The whole variable domain, remainder taken from reference TRBV5-1 and TRBJ2-3, is KAGVTQTPRYLIKTRGQQVTLSCSPISGHRSVSWYQQTPGQGLQFLFEYFSETQRNKGNFPGRFSGRQFSNSRSEMNVSTLELGDSALYLCASSFTGGTDTQYFGPGTRLTVL.